The clone carrying this T cell receptor (beta chain) showed up many times. These data belong to a study of T cells in Graves' hyperthyroidism and ophthalmopathy. After removal of 3 bases from V and 6 bases from J, the junction contained 10 bases not matched to a gene. This CDR3 contains 15 residues. CDR1 SGHNT and CDR2 YYREEE come from the germline V gene (reference sequence). Amplified regions were TCR beta CDR3 sequences from RNA transcripts. The HTBI primer set served for first-round RT-PCR of the TCR CDR3. TCRdb analysed the multiplex PCR reads with MiXCR anew, one entry per CDR3 protein. The data show about 200,000 distinct CDR3 sequences, about 15% seen once.

The TCR was taken from a woman aged 50 to 65 with Graves' hyperthyroidism. Material for sequencing was blood. The chain employs TRBV5-4 and TRBJ2-3; TRBD2 agrees at 7 bases. The CDR3 reads CASSSEAGRPDTQYF. The CDR3 coding sequence is TGTGCCAGCAGCTCGGAAGCGGGACGCCCCGATACGCAGTATTTT.